These 21 T cell receptor beta chains share one sample of origin, sequenced in a study of blood T cells in healthy people across ages. Next came a second PCR, run for about 6 to 11 cycles, which used a sample-barcoded 5' primer along with a J-beta primer mix. TCRdb analysed the 5' RACE reads with MiXCR anew, one entry per CDR3 protein. The profile shows about 1.6 million distinct CDR3 sequences, almost 35% of them singletons. Sequenced material: blood. These receptors originate from a woman under 40 in good health.

This rearrangement joins TRBV4-2 to TRBJ2-4; no clear D. With 6 bases removed from V and 7 bases from J, the gap between germline ends came to 13 bases. Germline-derived CDR1 and CDR2 are LGHNA and YNFKEQ. The CDR3 spans 13 residues. CDR3 coding DNA: TGTGCCAGCAGTCAACTCGTTGGGAACATTCAGTACTTC. It is translated as CASSQLVGNIQYF.

This chain joins TRBV9 and TRBJ2-7; TRBD1 agrees at 8 bases. CDR3 length: 16 residues. Germline CDR1 is SGDLS and CDR2 is YYNGEE. V gave up 4 bases and J gave up 0 bases; unmatched junction bases: 9. The CDR3 DNA reads as TGTGCCAGCAGCCCCGGACGGACAGGGAGCTCCTACGAGCAGTACTTC. Encoded protein: CASSPGRTGSSYEQYF.

This clonotype occurred a few times. V usage is TRBV6-5 and J usage is TRBJ1-2; D is undetermined. Between the trimmed V and J ends, which lost 6 bases and 8 bases, there was a span of 19 bases. This CDR3 is 14 amino acids long. Germline V CDR1 and CDR2: MNHEY, SVGAGI. CDR3 nucleotide sequence: TGTGCCAGCAGCCCAGTAGGACCTTCTTCCGGCTACACCTTC. It specifies CASSPVGPSSGYTF.

This clonotype was seen many times. J is TRBJ2-3 and V is TRBV20-1; 9 nucleotides match TRBD2. Trimming took 6 bases from V and 2 from J; bases not matched to a gene: 6. From germline, CDR1 is DFQATT and CDR2 SNEGSKA (reference sequence). The CDR3 sequence is 14 residues long. DNA for the CDR3: TGCAGTGCCCCACCTAGCGGGGTCACAGATACGCAGTATTTT. Its protein product is CSAPPSGVTDTQYF.

The count of this clonotype is one. This may arise from a read error, as a much more abundant clone is one base away. The CDR3 loop is CASSWGRGAVNEQFF. Here the CDR3 DNA reads TGCGCCAGCAGCTGGGGACGGGGGGCAGTCAATGAGCAGTTCTTC. V and J are TRBV5-1 and TRBJ2-1; D might be TRBD2 (7 bases). The V and J ends lost 3 bases and 6 bases respectively, with 16 bases between them. Germline loops: CDR1 SGHRS, CDR2 YFSETQ. This CDR3 is 15 amino acids long.

The rearrangement joins TRBV5-1 to TRBJ2-7; a possible D gene is TRBD2 (6 bases). The CDR3 length is 14 residues. Looked up from germline, CDR1 is SGHRS and CDR2 is YFSETQ. With 4 bases removed from V and 2 bases from J, the gap between germline ends came to 13 bases. Written as DNA, the CDR3 is TGCGCCAGCAGCAGCTCGGGAGTAACCTACGAGCAGTACTTC. Translating it yields CASSSSGVTYEQYF.

The V call is TRBV10-3, the J call TRBJ2-2; unclear D gene. The CDR3 covers 12 residues. Trimming stripped 11 bases from V and 3 bases from J, with 10 bases between. CDR1 is ENHRY and CDR2 is SYGVKD in the germline V gene. Here the CDR3 reads CASNPDTGELFF. In DNA form, the CDR3 reads TGTGCCTCAAACCCGGACACCGGGGAGCTGTTTTTT.

The chain uses TRBV20-1 and TRBJ1-2, with no clear D. The germline V gene encodes CDR1 DFQATT and CDR2 SNEGSKA (reference sequence). V lost 6 bases and J 2 bases, leaving 16 bases between the germline ends. The CDR3 is 14 residues long. The CDR3 protein is CSAQKRGLNYGYTF. CDR3 bases: TGCAGTGCCCAAAAAAGAGGGTTAAACTATGGCTACACCTTC.

The table lists this clonotype with a few counts. The gene calls are TRBV12-3 or TRBV12-4 and TRBJ2-5; 14 bases are a match to TRBD2. The J segment lost 5 bases and the V segment lost 5 bases, leaving 7 bases of the junction unmatched. The CDR3 is made up of 16 amino acids. As DNA, the CDR3 is TGTGCCAGCAGTGGAGGACTAGCGGGGGGCCTGGAGACCCAGTACTTC. Amino acids: CASSGGLAGGLETQYF.

This clonotype showed up just a few times. The chain recombines TRBV5-1 with TRBJ2-1, with D uncertain. From germline, CDR1 is SGHRS and CDR2 YFSETQ. Trimming left V 0 bases short and J 6 bases short, with 7 bases between. This CDR3 is 13 amino acids long. The CDR3 DNA follows: TGCGCCAGCAGCTTGGCGTCTATCAATGAGCAGTTCTTC. Its protein is CASSLASINEQFF.

The sample holds a few counts of this clonotype. V usage is TRBV29-1 and J usage is TRBJ2-3, with D perhaps matching TRBD2 (6 bases). V gave up 5 bases and J gave up 9 bases, with 24 bases separating them. Germline values: CDR1 SQVTM, CDR2 ANQGSEA. CDR3 length: 15 amino acids. The DNA of the CDR3 is TGCAGCGTTTCCTCACCCCGAGAGGGAGGTGGGACGCAGTATTTT. It encodes CSVSSPREGGGTQYF.

The chain employs TRBV11-2 and TRBJ2-1; D may be TRBD2 (6 bases). There are 14 residues in the CDR3. Germline CDR1 is SGHAT and CDR2 is FQNNGV. V was trimmed by 4 bases and J by 6 bases, leaving 13 bases between them. In DNA, the CDR3 is TGTGCCAGCAGCTCCCAGGGACTCCTCAATGAGCAGTTCTTC. As protein: CASSSQGLLNEQFF.

V is TRBV11-2 and J is TRBJ2-3, with 9 bases fitting TRBD2. The germline V gene encodes CDR1 SGHAT and CDR2 FQNNGV. The CDR3 runs 16 residues. V was clipped by 5 bases and J by 2 bases; unmatched bases: 8. CDR3 coding DNA: TGTGCCAGCAGCATGACTAGCGGAAGGATCACAGATACGCAGTATTTT. Amino acids: CASSMTSGRITDTQYF.

This sequence joins TRBV7-8 and TRBJ1-5; no clear D gene. Germline V CDR1 and CDR2: SGHVS, FQNEAQ. There are 15 residues in the CDR3. Trimming removed 0 bases from V and 1 base from J, with 7 bases in between. CDR3 residues: CASSLAVWSNQPQHF. CDR3 bases: TGTGCCAGCAGCTTAGCAGTGTGGAGCAATCAGCCCCAGCATTTT.

A few counts support this clonotype. V is TRBV7-9 and J is TRBJ2-6; no reliable D call. The CDR3 loop spans 14 amino acids. Germline-derived CDR1 and CDR2 are SEHNR and FQNEAQ (reference sequence). V shed 1 base and J shed 3 bases, with 4 bases lying between them. CDR3 sequence: CASSLVVGANVLTF. CDR3 in DNA: TGTGCCAGCAGCTTAGTGGTTGGGGCCAACGTCCTGACTTTC.

This clonotype was observed a handful of times. This sequence joins TRBV5-1 and TRBJ2-7, with 8 bases identical to TRBD1. V lost 4 bases, J lost 5 bases, and 8 bases stayed unmatched. CDR1 SGHRS and CDR2 YFSETQ come from the germline V gene. The CDR3 is 14 residues long. The CDR3 bases are TGCGCCAGCAGCCTCCGGACAGGGATGGACGAGCAGTACTTC. Translating it yields CASSLRTGMDEQYF. The variable domain in full, with the rest retrieved from reference TRBV5-1 and TRBJ2-7, is KAGVTQTPRYLIKTRGQQVTLSCSPISGHRSVSWYQQTPGQGLQFLFEYFSETQRNKGNFPGRFSGRQFSNSRSEMNVSTLELGDSALYLCASSLRTGMDEQYFGPGTRLTVT.

The rearrangement uses TRBV3-1 and TRBJ2-7; TRBD1 is a possible D gene (6 bases). Trimming took 4 bases from V and 5 from J, leaving 12 bases between them. The CDR3 runs 13 residues. Germline V gene data show CDR1 as LGHDT and CDR2 as YNNKEL (reference sequence). The CDR3 DNA follows: TGTGCCAGCAGCCGGGGACATCTCGACGAGCAGTACTTC. Protein: CASSRGHLDEQYF.

The chain is built from TRBV6-2 or TRBV6-3 and TRBJ1-1; D gene unclear. This CDR3 is 14 amino acids long. CDR1 is MNHEY and CDR2 is SVGEGT in the germline V gene. Trimming removed 3 bases from V and 2 bases from J, with 10 bases in between. This chain's CDR3 is CASSYLKLNTEAFF. The CDR3 DNA sequence: TGTGCCAGCAGTTATCTGAAGTTAAACACTGAAGCTTTCTTT.

This clonotype was detected only a few times. The V gene is TRBV6-5, the J gene TRBJ2-7, with 7 positions matching TRBD1. CDR3 length: 14 residues. V trimming: 0 bases; J trimming: 3 bases; junction bases outside the gene matches: 2. CDR1 and CDR2 from the germline V gene are MNHEY and SVGAGI. CDR3 residues: CASSYSGQDYEQYF. As DNA, the CDR3 is TGTGCCAGCAGTTACTCCGGACAGGACTACGAGCAGTACTTC.

V usage is TRBV4-1 and J usage is TRBJ2-1, with 10 bases identical to TRBD2. With 0 bases clipped from V and 4 bases from J, the junction kept 3 bases outside the gene matches. The CDR3 runs to 16 residues. Germline CDR1 is MGHRA and CDR2 is YSYEKL. The CDR3 region is CASSQERGLAYNEQFF. In nucleotides, the CDR3 is TGCGCCAGCAGCCAAGAAAGGGGACTAGCGTACAATGAGCAGTTCTTC.

The chain has TRBV20-1 and TRBJ1-5; TRBD1 matches 7 bases. J was trimmed by 4 bases and V by 5 bases; bases with no gene match: 5. From germline, CDR1 is DFQATT and CDR2 SNEGSKA (reference sequence). CDR3 size: 13 residues. The CDR3 spells CSARHRGNQPQHF. As DNA, the CDR3 is TGCAGTGCTCGACACAGGGGTAATCAGCCCCAGCATTTT.